Below are 7 T cell receptor beta chains sequenced from a single sample in a study of Graves' ophthalmopathy and Graves' hyperthyroidism. Amplifying from RNA transcripts, the study obtained TCR beta CDR3 regions. The first-round RT-PCR employed HTBI primers together with the Qiagen OneStep RT-PCR kit. A multiplex PCR was then performed as the second round. Using its own MiXCR run on the multiplex PCR reads, TCRdb lists one record per CDR3 protein. The table records about 740,000 distinct CDR3 sequences, 40% of them present only once. The source material was peripheral blood. The receptor source for this set is an adult man with Graves' ophthalmopathy.

This clonotype was detected only a few times. The V and J genes are TRBV20-1 and TRBJ2-5; tentative D call: TRBD2 (6 bases). Trimming cost V 5 bases and J 3 bases, with 16 bases left between them. The CDR3 spans 14 residues. Germline-derived CDR1 and CDR2 are DFQATT and SNEGSKA (reference sequence). DNA for the CDR3: TGCAGTGCTCCCCTATATATAGCGGAAGAGACCCAGTACTTC. This translates into CSAPLYIAEETQYF.

This clonotype was seen many times. V usage is TRBV14 and J usage is TRBJ1-1; D is uncertain. The CDR3 has 13 residues. Trimming pared 2 bases from V and 2 bases from J, leaving 6 bases between. Germline V gene data show CDR1 as SGHDN and CDR2 as FVKESK. The DNA for the CDR3 is TGTGCCAGCAGCCAACAGACTAACACTGAAGCTTTCTTT. This sequence encodes CASSQQTNTEAFF.

The V and J genes are TRBV2 and TRBJ1-2, with a possible D match to TRBD1 (6 bases). The CDR3 totals 14 residues. CDR1 and CDR2 (germline): SNHLY, FYNNEI. V shed 6 bases and J shed 4 bases, with 15 bases lying between them. The CDR3 DNA reads as TGTGCCAGCAGGGGGACATGGAAGATCTATGGCTACACCTTC. This codes for CASRGTWKIYGYTF.

This clonotype was seen a handful of times. The junction shows a germline mismatch at one end, possibly a read error. V usage is TRBV10-3 and J usage is TRBJ1-6; D may be TRBD1 (5 bases). The CDR3 contains 15 residues. Germline CDR1 ENHRY, CDR2 SYGVKD. DNA of the CDR3: TGTGCCAGCAGTTCCAGGGACGGGATTAATTCACCCCTCCACTTT. This encodes CASSSRDGINSPLHF.

Concerning this clonotype: A much larger clonotype is one base distant, so this may be a read error. The rearrangement uses TRBV7-2 and TRBJ1-2; D ambiguous. V was shortened by 6 bases and J by 8 bases, with 19 bases between the two germline ends. The CDR3 consists of 14 residues. From germline, CDR1 is SGHTA and CDR2 FQGNSA. The CDR3 region has the DNA TGTGCCAGCAGTGAATATGCGCCAGGAACGGGCTACACCTTC. This codes for CASSEYAPGTGYTF.

This clonotype occurred a few times. The chain combines TRBV2 with TRBJ2-5; D not certain. Germline loops: CDR1 SNHLY, CDR2 FYNNEI. The CDR3 runs to 13 residues. The germline V and J ends were trimmed by 7 bases and 5 bases, with 14 bases remaining between them. In DNA form, the CDR3 reads TGTGCCAGCATCTCAGGTTCCCGGGAGACCCAGTACTTC. Translated: CASISGSRETQYF.

In DNA form, the CDR3 reads TGTGCCATCAGTGAGTCTCTGACTAGGGGCAATGAGCATTTT. Residues: CAISESLTRGNEHF. The chain combines TRBV10-3 with TRBJ1-5, with D maybe TRBD1 (5 bases). The V end lost 0 bases, the J end lost 14 bases, and 17 bases lay between the germline ends. The CDR3 runs to 14 residues. Looked up from germline, CDR1 is ENHRY and CDR2 is SYGVKD.